This T cell receptor beta chain was captured in a study of identical twins. Unique molecular identifiers were present on cDNA, and template switching added a universal primer site. Via MiXCR, TCRdb re-called the 5' RACE reads, giving one row per CDR3 protein. The sample includes 400,000 or so distinct CDR3 sequences, about 10% seen only once; the top ten take under 10%. Study conclusions and caveats: Twins showed weaker excess sharing in their beta out-of-frame sequences.

The CDR3 length is 15 residues. Trimming cost V 0 bases and J 7 bases, with 14 bases left between them. Germline V gives CDR1 SGHRS, CDR2 YFSETQ. As concerns this clonotype: Its antigen remains unknown.

The gene calls are TRBV5-1 and TRBJ2-1; D may be TRBD2 (5 bases). The clonotype comes from a woman in her fifties or sixties in good health. Sequencing used naive T cells sorted from blood. The CDR3 protein is CASSLVGAARNEQFF. Written as DNA, the CDR3 is TGCGCCAGCAGCTTGGTGGGAGCGGCGAGGAATGAGCAGTTCTTC.